This record looks at one T cell receptor beta chain sequence and its context. The target of this receptor is not known. Base qualities are not at hand, and no much larger clone is one base apart. Trimming removed 5 bases from V and 3 bases from J, leaving 7 bases between the germline ends. The CDR3 runs 13 residues from the cysteine to the phenylalanine. The sequence is cut down to CDR3 DNA, 39 bases in frame from base 1. From a lookup of the germline V gene, CDR1 and CDR2 are MNHEY and SVGAGI. The library was made by the immunoSEQ multiplex PCR assay. DNA from the cultured and isolated CD4+ T cells underwent TCR beta CDR3 sequencing. From the authors' description of their analysis: Non-productive TCR sequences were removed, reads were trimmed to the CDR3 region, and CDR3s of at least 7 amino acids were retained. The MANAFEST web app was used to pick out antigen-specific clonotypes by comparing their expansion in peptide wells with that in reference cultures. To count as positive, a clone had to show expansion at FDR<0.05 compared with the reference and with all other wells, an odds ratio above 5, and a frequency above 0.1% in two replicate wells. A clonotype was called cross-reactive if it was significantly expanded both in SARS-CoV-2 spike wells and in at least one common cold coronavirus spike condition. Levenshtein distance calculated with the stringdist R package was used to assess CDR3 similarity, and unrooted trees were constructed with ape in R 3.6.1. TCRdb's version of the immuneACCESS table is confined to in-frame rearrangements and falls short of the full clone set. An unresolved V gene accounts for under half of the shortfall where checked; the remainder is of unknown origin. The V and J calls and the clone size are those of that table, but D and trimming were determined from the DNA. The sample table contains around 50,000 clones; only one count was recorded for about 74% of them. The top ten constitute about 5.4% of the sample.

The data are from a study of vaccination effects on CD4 cells after COVID-19 (dated by TCRdb to the early 2020s). Regarding the research as a whole: To identify antigen-specific CD4+ T cell clonotypes by their expansion, the ViraFEST assay first stimulated PBMC with viral peptide pools and then applied TCR sequencing. Three convalescent patients were sampled early (day +14) and late (day +241, +227, +161 respectively) after vaccination. Post-vaccine samples across the study were collected a median of 72 days after the second dose, with a range of 14 to 241. Some 2 million PBMC per well were cultured in IMDM with about 4.5% human AB serum, 10 IU/ml IL-2 and gentamicin, plus 10 ug/ml peptides. SARS-CoV-2 spike-specific CD4+ TCR repertoires from before and after mRNA vaccination were compared in COVID-19 convalescent patients and in infection-naive vaccine recipients. A total of some eleven COVID-19 convalescent patients and a handful of SARS-CoV-2-naive healthy vaccine recipients were included in the full study. Cultures from other donors in the study were sequenced with the Oncomine TCR Beta short-read assay on an Illumina iSeq 100.

What the study reported, not specific to this receptor: Only a small number of convalescent patients were included, and no early post-infection timepoints were available, which limited the study. For convalescent patients, new clones induced by the vaccine made up most of the post-vaccine spike-reactive repertoire, and these new clones were largely distinct from the clones induced by infection. Clones induced by infection and clones induced by vaccination both contracted markedly at late timepoints after vaccination, which fits with T cell responses waning over time.

After 10 days of culture, CD4+ T cells were isolated with the EasySep CD4+ T cell isolation kit. Convalescent patients had PCR-confirmed SARS-CoV-2 infection between March and December 2020, before Alpha, Beta and Delta variants emerged in the United States. Each participant received two doses of an mRNA SARS-CoV-2 vaccine, either BNT162b2 or mRNA-1273. On days 3 and 7, half of the culture medium was replaced with fresh IL-2-containing medium. Each peptide stimulation condition was cultured in triplicate wells unless otherwise noted. PBMC were separated from whole blood using Ficoll-Paque Plus gradient centrifugation and were then either cryopreserved at -140C or used fresh. The QIAamp micro DNA kit was used to extract genomic DNA from the cultured CD4+ T cells.

The receptor was isolated from a human donor who had a prior SARS-CoV-2 infection. Recombination connected TRBV6-5 to TRBJ2-2, and the D gene may be TRBD2, 5 bases matching. The source material was CD4+ T cells from PBMCs cultured without peptide, sampled after COVID-19 vaccination. Here the CDR3 is given as CASSKGDTGELFF. In nucleotides, the sequence is TGTGCCAGCAGTAAGGGAGACACCGGGGAGCTGTTTTTT.